This paragraph reports one T cell receptor (beta chain). Germline-derived CDR1 and CDR2 are SEHNR and FQNEAQ (reference sequence). This CDR3 has 15 residues. The germline V and J ends were trimmed by 5 bases and 0 bases, with 13 bases remaining between them. The repertoire was sequenced with immunoSEQ multiplex PCR; TCRdb's copy has only in-frame clones and lacks some. The sample carries over 200,000 clones, just under 90% recorded once. The sample comes from a study of blood T cell repertoires in COVID-19. V and J are TRBV7-9 and TRBJ1-1; no firm D call. This receptor was taken from a man aged 30-40 years who had recovered from COVID-19. Sequencing used PBMCs or T cells enriched from blood (not recorded which). The CDR3 reads CASSGIGGLNTEAFF. The CDR3 coding sequence is TGTGCCAGCAGCGGCATCGGAGGGCTGAACACTGAAGCTTTCTTT.